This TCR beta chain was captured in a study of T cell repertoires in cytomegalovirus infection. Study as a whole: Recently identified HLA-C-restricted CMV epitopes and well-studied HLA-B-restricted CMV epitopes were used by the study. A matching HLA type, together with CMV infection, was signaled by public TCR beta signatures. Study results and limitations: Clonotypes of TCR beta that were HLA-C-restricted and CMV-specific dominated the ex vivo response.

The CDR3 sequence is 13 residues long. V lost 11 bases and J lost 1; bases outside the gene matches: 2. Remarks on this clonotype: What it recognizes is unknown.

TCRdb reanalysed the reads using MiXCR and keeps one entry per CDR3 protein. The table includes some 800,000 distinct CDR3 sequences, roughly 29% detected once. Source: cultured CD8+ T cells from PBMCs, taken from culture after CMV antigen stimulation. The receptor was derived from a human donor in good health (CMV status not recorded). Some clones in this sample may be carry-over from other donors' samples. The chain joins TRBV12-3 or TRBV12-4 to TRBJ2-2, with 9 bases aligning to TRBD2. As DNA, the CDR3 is TGTGCCGGAGCGGGGGGGAACACCGGGGAGCTGTTTTTT. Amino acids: CAGAGGNTGELFF.